The 19 T cell receptor beta chains listed next were all sequenced from one sample in a study of shared T cell receptors in the human thymus. Generated by immunoSEQ multiplex PCR, the TCRdb table keeps only in-frame clones and is missing some. The data contain 500,000 to 750,000 clones, roughly 90% of them singletons. The sample was also reused in another study, on human thymus T cells.

The specimen sequenced was thymocytes. The receptor set was obtained from a boy younger than two with a congenital heart defect.

This clone has a handful of counts. The genes are TRBV7-2 and TRBJ2-7, with 13 nucleotides matching TRBD2. CDR1 is SGHTA and CDR2 is FQGNSA in the germline V gene. V dropped 7 bases and J dropped 7; count of bases not matched to a gene: 7. This CDR3 spans 14 amino acids. The CDR3 bases are TGTGCCAGCACCCGAGGGACTAGCGGGGCAGAGCAGTACTTC. Protein: CASTRGTSGAEQYF.

The chain recombines TRBV6-4 with TRBJ2-7; 7 bases are shared with TRBD2. The CDR3 length is 15 residues. Germline V gives CDR1 MRHNA, CDR2 SNTAGT. V was clipped by 4 bases and J by 2 bases; unmatched bases: 8. In DNA form, the CDR3 reads TGTGCCAGCAGTGGGAAAAGCGGGGATACCTACGAGCAGTACTTC. Translation gives CASSGKSGDTYEQYF.

The chain combines TRBV19 with TRBJ2-3, with 11 bases matching TRBD2. The V gene's germline CDR1 is LNHDA and CDR2 SQIVND (reference sequence). This CDR3 region has 14 residues. Trimming at V came to 6 bases and at J to 7 bases, leaving 6 bases not matched to a gene. The CDR3 DNA reads TGTGCCAGTAGGGTCGGGACTAGCGGCTATACGCAGTATTTT. Translated, it gives CASRVGTSGYTQYF.

CDR3 amino acids: CASSFTGDNEQFF. CDR3 DNA: TGTGCCAGCAGTTTCACAGGGGACAATGAGCAGTTCTTC. The chain has TRBV27 and TRBJ2-1; 7 bases are a match to TRBD1. CDR1 is MNHEY and CDR2 is SMNVEV in the germline V gene (reference sequence). The CDR3 is made up of 13 amino acids. The V gene end was trimmed by 3 bases and the J gene end by 5 bases; junction bases not matched to a gene: 1.

V is TRBV7-9 and J is TRBJ1-1; D is undetermined. Between the trimmed V and J ends, which lost 0 bases and 0 bases, there was a span of 14 bases. The V gene's germline CDR1 is SEHNR and CDR2 FQNEAQ (reference sequence). The CDR3 totals 17 residues. The CDR3 sequence: CASSLAQEVGMNTEAFF. The CDR3 DNA follows: TGTGCCAGCAGCTTAGCGCAGGAGGTCGGAATGAACACTGAAGCTTTCTTT.

The rearrangement links TRBV28 to TRBJ2-5; D gene uncertain. V gave up 7 bases and J gave up 2 bases, with 8 bases separating them. Looked up from germline, CDR1 is MDHEN and CDR2 is SYDVKM. CDR3 length: 12 residues. The CDR3 sequence: CASTHKQETQYF. In DNA form, the CDR3 reads TGTGCCAGCACCCACAAACAAGAGACCCAGTACTTC. The full variable domain, in which reference TRBV28 and TRBJ2-5 provide the parts outside the CDR3, is DVKVTQSSRYLVKRTGEKVFLECVQDMDHENMFWYRQDPGLGLRLIYFSYDVKMKEKGDIPEGYSVSREKKERFSLILESASTNQTSMYLCASTHKQETQYFGPGTRLLVL.

V usage is TRBV21-1 and J usage is TRBJ2-7; the tabulated D call, TRBD1, remains unverified against the DNA. TRBV21-1 is reported as a pseudogene. The CDR3 spans 14 residues. The CDR3 DNA reads TGTGCCAGCAAAAACAGGGGGCAGACCTACGAGCAGTACTTC. As protein: CASKNRGQTYEQYF.

The CDR3 nucleotides are TGTGCCAGCAGCCAAGTCACTCCGCTAGCGGGGATGTGGGATTACGAGCAGTACTTC. Protein product: CASSQVTPLAGMWDYEQYF. The chain joins TRBV14 to TRBJ2-7; 9 bases match TRBD2. The CDR3 runs to 19 residues. In germline, CDR1 is SGHDN, CDR2 FVKESK. Germline trimming cut 1 base from V and 4 bases from J; bases unmatched to any gene: 17.

This chain links TRBV11-2 with TRBJ2-7; 15 bases line up with TRBD2. This CDR3 has 19 amino acids. V trimming: 1 base; J trimming: 3 bases; junction bases outside the gene matches: 10. The germline CDR1 and CDR2 sequences are SGHAT and FQNNGV. Written as DNA, the CDR3 is TGTGCCAGCAGCTTAGGGGGACTAGCGGGAGGAGGGCCCAACTACGAGCAGTACTTC. Amino acids: CASSLGGLAGGGPNYEQYF. The complete variable domain, with remaining parts taken from reference TRBV11-2 and TRBJ2-7, reads EAGVAQSPRYKIIEKRQSVAFWCNPISGHATLYWYQQILGQGPKLLIQFQNNGVVDDSQLPKDRFSAERLKGVDSTLKIQPAKLEDSAVYLCASSLGGLAGGGPNYEQYFGPGTRLTVT.

This chain joins TRBV5-4 and TRBJ2-3; weak D call: TRBD1 (7 bases). V lost 6 bases and J 4 bases, leaving 15 bases between the germline ends. Germline values: CDR1 SGHNT, CDR2 YYREEE (reference sequence). CDR3 length equals 14 residues. The CDR3 nucleotides are TGTGCCAGCACTAACCAGGGGGGCGCAGATACGCAGTATTTT. Translating gives CASTNQGGADTQYF.

The J gene is TRBJ2-5, the V gene TRBV7-2; D unresolved. The V and J ends lost 5 bases and 1 base respectively, with 11 bases between them. Germline V gene lookup returns CDR1 SGHTA and CDR2 FQGNSA. The CDR3 runs 14 residues. The CDR3 DNA reads as TGTGCCAGCAGCCAACGACTCTTCCAAGAGACCCAGTACTTC. It is translated as CASSQRLFQETQYF.

This chain uses TRBV27 with TRBJ2-7; tentative D call: TRBD1 (6 bases). V gave up 2 bases and J gave up 2 bases, with 13 bases separating them. Germline CDR1 MNHEY, CDR2 SMNVEV (reference sequence). The length of the CDR3 is 15 residues. The CDR3, as DNA: TGTGCCAGCAGTTTAGTTGCACAGGGAACCTACGAGCAGTACTTC. The encoded protein is CASSLVAQGTYEQYF.

The chain employs TRBV4-1 and TRBJ1-3, with 9 bases aligning to TRBD1. In germline, CDR1 is MGHRA, CDR2 YSYEKL. V shed 0 bases, J shed 0 bases, and the junction held 9 bases outside the gene matches. The CDR3 is made up of 19 amino acids. In DNA form, the CDR3 reads TGCGCCAGCAGCCAAGATATAGGACAGGGGCTTTCCTCTGGAAACACCATATATTTT. Amino acids: CASSQDIGQGLSSGNTIYF.

Here the CDR3 reads CASSSYRGEGYTF. The DNA of the CDR3 is TGTGCCAGCAGCTCCTACAGGGGGGAAGGCTACACCTTC. The rearrangement links TRBV7-2 to TRBJ1-2; TRBD1 agrees at 8 bases. J lost 8 bases, V lost 4 bases, and 6 bases had no gene match. The germline gives CDR1 SGHTA, CDR2 FQGNSA. The CDR3 is 13 amino acids.

This clone turned up a few times. This rearrangement joins TRBV4-1 to TRBJ2-7; 7 positions agree with TRBD2. Germline V gene data show CDR1 as MGHRA and CDR2 as YSYEKL. With 0 bases clipped from V and 5 bases from J, the junction kept 7 bases outside the gene matches. The CDR3 is made up of 15 amino acids. The CDR3 sequence: CASSQETSLEDEQYF. In DNA form, the CDR3 reads TGCGCCAGCAGCCAAGAGACTAGCCTCGAGGACGAGCAGTACTTC.

The chain carries TRBV9 and TRBJ2-2; perhaps TRBD1 as D (6 bases). CDR1 is SGDLS and CDR2 is YYNGEE in the germline V gene. V dropped 4 bases and J dropped 1 base, with 11 bases sitting between them. The CDR3 extends over 15 amino acids. The chain's CDR3 is CASSWGRKNTGELFF. The CDR3 DNA sequence: TGTGCCAGCAGCTGGGGGCGGAAGAACACCGGGGAGCTGTTTTTT.

The table lists this clone with a count of one. The CDR3: CASSSRGPGTSGSYEQYF. DNA for the CDR3: TGTGCCAGCAGCTCGCGTGGGCCCGGGACTAGCGGTAGTTACGAGCAGTACTTC. The chain joins TRBV7-8 to TRBJ2-7, with 11 bases matching TRBD2. With 4 bases clipped from V and 4 bases from J, the junction kept 15 bases outside the gene matches. Germline V gene lookup returns CDR1 SGHVS and CDR2 FQNEAQ. The CDR3 has 18 residues.

The chain combines TRBV27 with TRBJ2-1, with 11 bases lining up with TRBD2. Losses at the gene ends were 4 bases for V and 7 bases for J; bases not matched to a gene: 0. The CDR3 sequence is 13 residues long. Germline CDR1 is MNHEY and CDR2 is SMNVEV (reference sequence). The CDR3 bases are TGTGCCAGCAGTTCTAGCGGGAGGAATGAGCAGTTCTTC. Amino acid sequence: CASSSSGRNEQFF.

V and J are TRBV19 and TRBJ1-2; 11 bases align to TRBD1. The CDR3 spans 14 residues. Germline V gene data show CDR1 as LNHDA and CDR2 as SQIVND (reference sequence). Unmatched junction bases numbered 4, after V lost 4 bases and J lost 6 bases. DNA of the CDR3: TGTGCCAGTAGTACCTTGGGACAGGGGGATGGCTACACCTTC. It specifies CASSTLGQGDGYTF.